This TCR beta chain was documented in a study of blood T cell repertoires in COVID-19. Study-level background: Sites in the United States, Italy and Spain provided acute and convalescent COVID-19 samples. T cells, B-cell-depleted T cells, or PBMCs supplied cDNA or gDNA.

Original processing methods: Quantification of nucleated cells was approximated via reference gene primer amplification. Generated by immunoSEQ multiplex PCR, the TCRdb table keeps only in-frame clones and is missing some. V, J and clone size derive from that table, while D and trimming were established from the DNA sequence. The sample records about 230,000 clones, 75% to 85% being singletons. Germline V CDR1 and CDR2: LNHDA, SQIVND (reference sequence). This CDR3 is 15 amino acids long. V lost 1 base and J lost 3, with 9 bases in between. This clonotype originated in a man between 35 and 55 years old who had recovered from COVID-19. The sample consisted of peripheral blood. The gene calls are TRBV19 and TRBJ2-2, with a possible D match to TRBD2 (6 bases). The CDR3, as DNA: TGTGCCAGTAGTATAGTGTCGGGAGACACCGGGGAGCTGTTTTTT. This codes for CASSIVSGDTGELFF.